Described below is a single T cell receptor (beta chain) sequence and its context. Its antigen is unidentified. Unique molecular identifiers tagged the TCR beta cDNA libraries. One entry per CDR3 protein, called by TCRdb with MiXCR from the PCR reads. The data show roughly 570,000 distinct CDR3 sequences, around 36% seen once. These data are taken from a study of post-analysis software for immune sequencing data. Study-wide points: Patients carried several TRBV segments more frequently than controls did, and TRBV5-6, TRBV5-1 and TRBV20-1 were among them. By F measure, strong co-clustering occurred among samples prepared in the same batch.

The CDR3 has 16 residues. Germline loops: CDR1 LNHNV, CDR2 YYDKDF (reference sequence). V was clipped by 2 bases and J by 4 bases; unmatched bases: 10. The clonotype comes from a girl younger than 18 with multiple sclerosis. V usage is TRBV15 and J usage is TRBJ1-2; 7 positions match TRBD1. The specimen sequenced was blood. The CDR3 DNA is TGTGCCACCAGCAGACCTTGGACAGGAGTGGGCTATGGCTACACCTTC. Its protein is CATSRPWTGVGYGYTF.